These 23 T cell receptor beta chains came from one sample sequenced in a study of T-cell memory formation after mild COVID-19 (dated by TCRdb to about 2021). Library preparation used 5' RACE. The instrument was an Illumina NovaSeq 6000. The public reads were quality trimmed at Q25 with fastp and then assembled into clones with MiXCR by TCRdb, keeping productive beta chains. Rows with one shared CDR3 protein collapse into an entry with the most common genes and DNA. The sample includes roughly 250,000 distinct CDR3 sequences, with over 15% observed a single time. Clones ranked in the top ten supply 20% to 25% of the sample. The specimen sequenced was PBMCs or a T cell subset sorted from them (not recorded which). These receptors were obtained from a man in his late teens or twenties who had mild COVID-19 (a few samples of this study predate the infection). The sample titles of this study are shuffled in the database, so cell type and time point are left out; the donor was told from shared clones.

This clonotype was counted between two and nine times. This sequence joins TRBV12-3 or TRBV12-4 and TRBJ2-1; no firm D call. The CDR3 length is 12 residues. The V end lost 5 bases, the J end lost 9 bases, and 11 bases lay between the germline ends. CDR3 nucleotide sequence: TGTGCCAGCAGTCCCTGGACGGTTGAGCAGTTCTTC. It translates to CASSPWTVEQFF.

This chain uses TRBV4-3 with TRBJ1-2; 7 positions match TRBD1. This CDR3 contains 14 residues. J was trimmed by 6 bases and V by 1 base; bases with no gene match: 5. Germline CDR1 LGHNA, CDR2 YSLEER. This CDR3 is CASSQVITGDGYTF. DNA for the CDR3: TGCGCCAGCAGCCAAGTAATAACAGGGGATGGCTACACCTTC.

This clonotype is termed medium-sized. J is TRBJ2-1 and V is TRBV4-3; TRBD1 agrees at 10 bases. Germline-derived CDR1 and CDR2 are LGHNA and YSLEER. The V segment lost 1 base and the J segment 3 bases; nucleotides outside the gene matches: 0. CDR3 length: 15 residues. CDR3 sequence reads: CASSQGTGGYNEQFF. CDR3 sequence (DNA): TGCGCCAGCAGCCAAGGGACAGGGGGCTACAATGAGCAGTTCTTC.

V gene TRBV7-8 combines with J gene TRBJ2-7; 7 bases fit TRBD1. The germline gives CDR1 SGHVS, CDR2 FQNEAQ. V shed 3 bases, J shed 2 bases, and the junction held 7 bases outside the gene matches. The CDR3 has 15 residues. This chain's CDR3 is CASSFGAGGPYEQYV. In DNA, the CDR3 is TGTGCCAGCAGCTTCGGGGCAGGGGGACCCTACGAGCAGTACGTC.

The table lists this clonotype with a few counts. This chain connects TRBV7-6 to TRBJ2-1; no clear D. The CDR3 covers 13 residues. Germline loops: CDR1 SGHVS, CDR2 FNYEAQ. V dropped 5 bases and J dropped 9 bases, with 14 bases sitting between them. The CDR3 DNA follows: TGTGCCAGCAGCCTCCGTCTTTCAACTGAGCAGTTCTTC. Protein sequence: CASSLRLSTEQFF.

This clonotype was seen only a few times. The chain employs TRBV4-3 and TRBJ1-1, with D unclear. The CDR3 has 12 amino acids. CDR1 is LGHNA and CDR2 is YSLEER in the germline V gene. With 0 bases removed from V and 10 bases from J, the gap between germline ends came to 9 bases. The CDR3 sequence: CASSQDRVGAFF. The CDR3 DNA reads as TGCGCCAGCAGCCAAGATCGGGTCGGAGCTTTCTTT.

The CDR3: CATRPASGGRETQYF. In nucleotides, the CDR3 is TGCGCCACCCGTCCGGCTAGCGGGGGGAGAGAGACCCAGTACTTC. The chain recombines TRBV10-2 with TRBJ2-5; 11 bases fit TRBD2. The V and J ends lost 10 bases and 4 bases, in that order; junction bases with no gene match: 11. The CDR3 length is 15 residues. CDR1 is WSHSY and CDR2 is SAAADI in the germline V gene.

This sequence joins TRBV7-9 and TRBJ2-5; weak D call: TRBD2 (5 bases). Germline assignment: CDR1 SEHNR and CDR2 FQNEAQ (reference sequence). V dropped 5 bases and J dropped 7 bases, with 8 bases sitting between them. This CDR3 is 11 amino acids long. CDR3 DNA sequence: TGTGCCAGCAGCCCTCTAGCGACCCAGTACTTC. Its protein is CASSPLATQYF. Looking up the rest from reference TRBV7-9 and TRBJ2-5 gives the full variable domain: DTGVSQNPRHKITKRGQNVTFRCDPISEHNRLYWYRQTLGQGPEFLTYFQNEAQLEKSRLLSDRFSAERPKGSFSTLEIQRTEQGDSAMYLCASSPLATQYFGPGTRLLVL.

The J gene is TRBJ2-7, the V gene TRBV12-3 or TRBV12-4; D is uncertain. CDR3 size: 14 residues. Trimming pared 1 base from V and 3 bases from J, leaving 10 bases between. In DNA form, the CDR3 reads TGTGCCAGCAGTTTAGTGGGGTATAGCTACGAGCAGTACTTC. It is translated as CASSLVGYSYEQYF.

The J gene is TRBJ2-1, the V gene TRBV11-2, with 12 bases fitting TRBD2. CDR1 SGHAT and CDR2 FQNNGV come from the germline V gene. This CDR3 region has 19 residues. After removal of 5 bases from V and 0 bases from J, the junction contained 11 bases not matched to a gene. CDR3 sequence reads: CASSPRWTSGASSYNEQFF. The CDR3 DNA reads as TGTGCCAGCAGCCCCCGATGGACTAGCGGGGCCAGCTCCTACAATGAGCAGTTCTTC.

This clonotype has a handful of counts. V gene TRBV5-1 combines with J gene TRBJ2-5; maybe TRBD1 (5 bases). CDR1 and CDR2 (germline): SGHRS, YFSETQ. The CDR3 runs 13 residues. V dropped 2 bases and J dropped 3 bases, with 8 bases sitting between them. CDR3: CASSFDRKETQYF. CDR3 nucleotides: TGCGCCAGCAGCTTTGACAGAAAAGAGACCCAGTACTTC.

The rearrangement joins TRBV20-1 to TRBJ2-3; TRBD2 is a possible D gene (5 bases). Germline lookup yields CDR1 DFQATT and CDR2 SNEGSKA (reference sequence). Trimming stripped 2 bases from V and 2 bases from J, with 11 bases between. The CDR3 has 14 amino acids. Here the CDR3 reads CSARSAGITDTQYF. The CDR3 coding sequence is TGCAGTGCTAGAAGCGCCGGGATCACAGATACGCAGTATTTT.

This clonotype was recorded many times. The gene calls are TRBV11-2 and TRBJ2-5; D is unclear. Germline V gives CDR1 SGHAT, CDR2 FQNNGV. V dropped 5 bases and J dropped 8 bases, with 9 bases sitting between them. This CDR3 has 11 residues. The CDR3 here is CASSPGVTQYF. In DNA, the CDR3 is TGTGCCAGCAGCCCTGGAGTAACCCAGTACTTC.

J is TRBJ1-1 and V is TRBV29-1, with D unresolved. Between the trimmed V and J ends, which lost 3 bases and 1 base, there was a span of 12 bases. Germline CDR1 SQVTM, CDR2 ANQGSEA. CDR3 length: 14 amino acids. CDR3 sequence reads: CSVEFGSGNTEAFF. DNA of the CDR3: TGCAGCGTTGAGTTCGGGAGCGGGAACACTGAAGCTTTCTTT.

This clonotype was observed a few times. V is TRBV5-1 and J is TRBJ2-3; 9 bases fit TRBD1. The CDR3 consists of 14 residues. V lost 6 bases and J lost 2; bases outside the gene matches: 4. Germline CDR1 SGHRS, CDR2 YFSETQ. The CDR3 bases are TGCGCCAGCACCTACAGGGGGCCCACAGATACGCAGTATTTT. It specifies CASTYRGPTDTQYF.

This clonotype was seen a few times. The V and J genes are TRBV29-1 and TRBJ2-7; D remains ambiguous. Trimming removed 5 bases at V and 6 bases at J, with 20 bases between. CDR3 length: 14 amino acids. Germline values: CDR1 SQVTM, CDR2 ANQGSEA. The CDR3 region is CSVTHPLTDREQYF. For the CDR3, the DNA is TGCAGCGTTACCCACCCCCTGACTGATCGCGAGCAGTACTTC.

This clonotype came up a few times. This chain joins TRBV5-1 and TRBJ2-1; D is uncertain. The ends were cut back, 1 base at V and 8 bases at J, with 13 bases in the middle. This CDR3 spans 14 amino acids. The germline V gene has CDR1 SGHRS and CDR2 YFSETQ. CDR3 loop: CASSLSPVPDEQFF. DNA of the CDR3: TGCGCCAGCAGCTTGTCCCCAGTGCCCGATGAGCAGTTCTTC. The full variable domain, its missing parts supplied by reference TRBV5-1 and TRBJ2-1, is KAGVTQTPRYLIKTRGQQVTLSCSPISGHRSVSWYQQTPGQGLQFLFEYFSETQRNKGNFPGRFSGRQFSNSRSEMNVSTLELGDSALYLCASSLSPVPDEQFFGPGTRLTVL.

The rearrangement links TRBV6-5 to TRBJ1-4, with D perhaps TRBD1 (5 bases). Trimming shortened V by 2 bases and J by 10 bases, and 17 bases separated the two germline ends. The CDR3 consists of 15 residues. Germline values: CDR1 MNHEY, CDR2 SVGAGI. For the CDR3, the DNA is TGTGCCAGCAGTTACGGGACCCTCTCAAGCGGAAAACTGTTTTTT. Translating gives CASSYGTLSSGKLFF.

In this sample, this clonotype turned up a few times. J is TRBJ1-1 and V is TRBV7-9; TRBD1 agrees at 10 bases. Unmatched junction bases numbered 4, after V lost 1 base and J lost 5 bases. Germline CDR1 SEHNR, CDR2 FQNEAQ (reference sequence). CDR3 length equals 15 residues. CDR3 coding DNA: TGTGCCAGCAGCTTAGGATGGACAGGGGGGACTGAAGCTTTCTTT. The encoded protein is CASSLGWTGGTEAFF. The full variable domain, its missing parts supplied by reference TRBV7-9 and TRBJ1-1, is DTGVSQNPRHKITKRGQNVTFRCDPISEHNRLYWYRQTLGQGPEFLTYFQNEAQLEKSRLLSDRFSAERPKGSFSTLEIQRTEQGDSAMYLCASSLGWTGGTEAFFGQGTRLTVV.

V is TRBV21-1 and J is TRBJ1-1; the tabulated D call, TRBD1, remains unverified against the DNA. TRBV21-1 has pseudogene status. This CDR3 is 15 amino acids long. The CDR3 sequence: CASSMGRGVNTEAFF. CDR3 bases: TGTGCCAGCAGCATGGGCAGGGGAGTGAACACTGAAGCTTTCTTT.

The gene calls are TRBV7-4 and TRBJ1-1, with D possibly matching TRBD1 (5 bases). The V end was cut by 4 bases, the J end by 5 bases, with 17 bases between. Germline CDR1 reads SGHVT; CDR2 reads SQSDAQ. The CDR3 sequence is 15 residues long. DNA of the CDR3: TGTGCCAGCAGCTCGACAGACCGCCAGGAGACTGAAGCTTTCTTT. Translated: CASSSTDRQETEAFF. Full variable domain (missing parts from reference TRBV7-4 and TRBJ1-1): GAGVSQSPRYKVAKRGRDVALRCDSISGHVTLYWYRQTLGQGSEVLTYSQSDAQRDKSGRPSGRFSAERPERSVSTLKIQRTEQGDSAVYLCASSSTDRQETEAFFGQGTRLTVV.

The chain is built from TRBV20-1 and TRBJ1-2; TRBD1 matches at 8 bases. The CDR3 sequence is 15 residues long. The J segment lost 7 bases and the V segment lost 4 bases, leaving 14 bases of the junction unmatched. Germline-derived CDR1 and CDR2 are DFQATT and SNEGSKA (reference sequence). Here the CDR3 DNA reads TGCAGTGCTAAAGAGAGAAGGACAGGGCTCTCTGGCTACACCTTC. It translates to CSAKERRTGLSGYTF.

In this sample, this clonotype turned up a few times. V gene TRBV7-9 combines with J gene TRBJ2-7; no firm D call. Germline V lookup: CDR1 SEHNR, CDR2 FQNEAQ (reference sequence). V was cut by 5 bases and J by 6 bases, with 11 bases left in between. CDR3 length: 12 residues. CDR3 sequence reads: CASSPGNLEQYF. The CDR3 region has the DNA TGTGCCAGCAGCCCAGGAAATCTCGAGCAGTACTTC.